This T cell receptor beta chain was recovered during a study of blood T cell repertoires in COVID-19. The overall study: Collection of acute and convalescent COVID-19 samples took place in the United States, Italy and Spain.

The assay was immunoSEQ multiplex PCR, and TCRdb's table has in-frame clones only and misses some. The sample includes some 120,000 clones, more than 90% of them seen just once. The specimen sequenced was peripheral blood. This receptor was obtained from a man aged 50 to 59 with active COVID-19.

As DNA, the CDR3 is TGTGCCAGCAGCTGGCAGGGGTCGGCAACTAATGAAAAACTGTTTTTT. Residues: CASSWQGSATNEKLFF. The chain carries TRBV5-5 and TRBJ1-4, with D maybe TRBD1 (6 bases). V lost 3 bases and J lost 0, with 12 bases in between. CDR1 and CDR2 (germline): SGHKS, YYEKEE (reference sequence). The CDR3 covers 16 residues.